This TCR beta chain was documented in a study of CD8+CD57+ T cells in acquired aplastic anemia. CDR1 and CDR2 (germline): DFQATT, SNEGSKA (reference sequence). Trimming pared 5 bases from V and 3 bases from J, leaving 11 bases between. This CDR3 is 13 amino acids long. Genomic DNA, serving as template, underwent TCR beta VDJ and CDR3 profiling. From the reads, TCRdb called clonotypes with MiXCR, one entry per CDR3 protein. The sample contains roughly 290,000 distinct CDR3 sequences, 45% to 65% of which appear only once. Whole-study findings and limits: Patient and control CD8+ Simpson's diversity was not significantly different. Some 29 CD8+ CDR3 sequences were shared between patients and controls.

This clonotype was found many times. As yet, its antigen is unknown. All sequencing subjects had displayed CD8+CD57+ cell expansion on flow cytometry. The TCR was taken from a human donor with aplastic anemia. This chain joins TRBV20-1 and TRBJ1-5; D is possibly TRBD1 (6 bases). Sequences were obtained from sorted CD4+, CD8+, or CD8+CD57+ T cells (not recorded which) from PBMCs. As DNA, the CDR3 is TGCAGTGCTGAGGGGGGGGACAATCAGCCCCAGCATTTT. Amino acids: CSAEGGDNQPQHF.